The clone carrying this T cell receptor (beta chain) was recorded at least ten times. The time point is: longitudinal time-point 3. PBMCs numbering 2 million and stored at -80 C yielded the unsorted libraries. The cDNA was synthesized by 5'RACE incorporating 10-nucleotide random UMIs. One entry per CDR3 protein results from TCRdb running MiXCR on the 5' RACE reads. The repertoire consists of about 53,000 distinct CDR3 sequences, with 8% to 9% occurring once and the leading ten covering about 1.9%. This specimen comes from a study of neurological immune-mediated disorders. CDR1 and CDR2 from the germline V gene are MNHEY and SMNVEV (reference sequence). The ends were cut back, 6 bases at V and 4 bases at J, with 12 bases in the middle. There are 13 residues in the CDR3.

The clonotype was recovered from a woman aged 40 to 50 in good health. This chain links TRBV27 with TRBJ1-1; possibly TRBD1 for D (5 bases). Input material: PBMCs. The CDR3 bases are TGTGCCAGCAGCACCTGGGGGAGCACTGAAGCTTTCTTT. Protein: CASSTWGSTEAFF.